Below, 2 T cell receptor beta chains from the same sample are listed, as sequenced in a study of cytomegalovirus exposure and HLA in healthy donors. Assay: immunoSEQ multiplex PCR; the TCRdb copy retains only in-frame clones and omits some. The table shows 70,000 to 95,000 clones, with roughly 93% occurring only once. Input material: PBMCs. The receptor source for this set is a woman aged 30 to 39 in good health and CMV-seronegative.

The V call is TRBV6-1, the J call TRBJ2-5; 9 nucleotides align to TRBD2. Germline V gene sequence: CDR1 MNHNS, CDR2 SASEGT. The CDR3 runs 16 residues. V trimming: 2 bases; J trimming: 5 bases; junction bases outside the gene matches: 9. The CDR3 DNA reads as TGTGCCAGCAGTGAACGACGACTAGCGGAGGGGGAGACCCAGTACTTC. It codes for CASSERRLAEGETQYF.

This chain connects TRBV7-2 to TRBJ1-5; 8 positions agree with TRBD1. Losses at the gene ends were 0 bases for V and 2 bases for J; bases not matched to a gene: 12. There are 19 residues in the CDR3. The V gene's germline CDR1 is SGHTA and CDR2 FQGNSA. Here the CDR3 DNA reads TGTGCCAGCAGCTTAGCTGTAATTGGACAGGGTCGGGGCAATCAGCCCCAGCATTTT. This sequence encodes CASSLAVIGQGRGNQPQHF. The full variable domain, its missing parts supplied by reference TRBV7-2 and TRBJ1-5, is GAGVSQSPSNKVTEKGKDVELRCDPISGHTALYWYRQSLGQGLEFLIYFQGNSAPDKSGLPSDRFSAERTGGSVSTLTIQRTQQEDSAVYLCASSLAVIGQGRGNQPQHFGDGTRLSIL.